A selection of T cell receptor beta chains follows, all from one sample in a study of T cell responses to AZD1222 COVID-19 vaccine. Sequencing was performed with immunoSEQ multiplex PCR; in TCRdb, only in-frame clones are kept and a portion is missing. Seen here are 45,000 or so clones, about 83% observed once, and the top ten hold 52%. The material was peripheral blood, obtained on day 0 of AZD1222 vaccination. The receptor source for this set is an adult in good health. Both conserved end residues are part of each CDR3. Fields, in order: D gene, clone size, J gene, V gene, CDR3 length, CDR3 DNA, CDR3 protein. The D gene is left open where the match is weak. Clone size is shown for a subset of rows, as once, few, many or a class of expanded clone.

-	-	TRBJ2-4	TRBV19	16	TGTGCCACTGACGGAGGGGGGCCAATAGCCAAAAACATTCAGTACTTC	CATDGGGPIAKNIQYF
-	-	TRBJ2-7	TRBV6-1	13	TGTGCCAGCAGTGAAAGCCTGCCATGGGAGCAGTACTTC	CASSESLPWEQYF
-	-	TRBJ1-4	TRBV4-1	16	TGCGCCAGCAGCCAAGATCTGGGGGCATCTAATGAAAAACTGTTTTTT	CASSQDLGASNEKLFF
-	-	TRBJ2-3	TRBV24-1	14	TGTGCCACCAGTGATCGCGGCCAGGGTGATACGCAGTATTTT	CATSDRGQGDTQYF
TRBD1	-	TRBJ1-5	TRBV5-6	16	TGTGCCAGCAGCTCCTTCCCGGGACAGGGCTCTCAGCCCCAGCATTTT	CASSSFPGQGSQPQHF
-	-	TRBJ1-1	TRBV5-6	16	TGTGCCAGCAGTATTCCCGGGGCCCGTGGGAACACTGAAGCTTTCTTT	CASSIPGARGNTEAFF
-	once	TRBJ1-1	TRBV28	17	TGTGCCAGCAGTCCGGGGGGACCCAAGTGGGCGAACACTGAAGCTTTCTTT	CASSPGGPKWANTEAFF
-	-	TRBJ2-5	TRBV15	13	TGTGCCACCAGCCTGGCAGATCAAGAAACCCAGTACTTC	CATSLADQETQYF
-	-	TRBJ2-5	TRBV5-1	15	TGCGCCAGCGATAGAGACGGGGGGCGCGGAGAGACCCAGTACTTC	CASDRDGGRGETQYF
-	-	TRBJ2-1	TRBV7-9	15	TGTGCCAGCAGCTCTCGTTATGACAGCTACAATGAGCAGTTCTTC	CASSSRYDSYNEQFF
-	-	TRBJ2-7	TRBV10-3	14	TGTGCCATCAGTGACGACAGAAGAGACTACGAGCAGTACTTC	CAISDDRRDYEQYF
-	-	TRBJ1-1	TRBV24-1	13	TGTGCCACCAGTGAATACCCCGACACTGAAGCTTTCTTT	CATSEYPDTEAFF
-	-	TRBJ1-2	TRBV7-8	15	TGTGCCAGCAGCACTATGAGGGTTACTAACTATGGCTACACCTTC	CASSTMRVTNYGYTF
TRBD2	-	TRBJ2-7	TRBV7-2	15	TGTGCCAGCAGCTTAGGCCTAGCGGGAGTGTCCGAGCAGTACTTC	CASSLGLAGVSEQYF
-	many	TRBJ1-1	TRBV6-5	15	TGTGCCAGCAGTTACGGCGGGGAGGTCGGAACTGAAGCTTTCTTT	CASSYGGEVGTEAFF
-	-	TRBJ2-2	TRBV9	16	TGTGCCAGCAGCGTAGATGGGGATGCGGCTGGCGGGGAGCTGTTTTTT	CASSVDGDAAGGELFF
TRBD2	once	TRBJ2-1	TRBV6-5	15	TGTGCCAGCAGGCAGGGACTAGCGGCTTACAATGAGCAGTTCTTC	CASRQGLAAYNEQFF
TRBD1	-	TRBJ2-1	TRBV5-4	14	TGTGCCAGCAGCTTTAGGGACAGGGGGGGTGAGCAGTTCTTC	CASSFRDRGGEQFF
-	-	TRBJ1-6	TRBV6-2/TRBV6-3	15	TGTGCCAGCAGTTACTCCTCACGGATGAATTCACCCCTCCACTTT	CASSYSSRMNSPLHF
TRBD2	-	TRBJ2-7	TRBV28	14	TGTGCCAGCAGTCGACTAGCGATCGACTACGAGCAGTACTTC	CASSRLAIDYEQYF
-	-	TRBJ1-4	TRBV2	14	TGTGCCAGCAGTGAAGCGAGGGAAGATGAAAAACTGTTTTTT	CASSEAREDEKLFF
TRBD1	-	TRBJ1-1	TRBV29-1	13	TGCAGCGGCCTACAGGGGGCAAAGGCTGAAGCTTTCTTT	CSGLQGAKAEAFF
TRBD1	once	TRBJ2-1	TRBV12-5	14	TGTGCTAGTGGGACCGGGACAGGGTATTATGAGCAGTTCTTC	CASGTGTGYYEQFF
-	-	TRBJ1-1	TRBV7-2	14	TGTGCCAGCAGCTTAGGGGCTTTGAACACTGAAGCTTTCTTT	CASSLGALNTEAFF
-	once	TRBJ2-1	TRBV7-9	12	TGTGCCAGCAGCGCCTCGGGGGGCTCACAGTTCTTC	CASSASGGSQFF
TRBD2	-	TRBJ2-7	TRBV3-1/TRBV3-2	15	TGTGCCAGCAGCCAATGGCCTAGCGGACTCTACGAGCAGTACTTC	CASSQWPSGLYEQYF
-	-	TRBJ2-1	TRBV5-1	14	TGCGCCAGCAGCTTGGAGTACGGGAGTAATGAGCAGTTCTTC	CASSLEYGSNEQFF
-	once	TRBJ2-3	TRBV4-3	15	TGCGCCAGCAGCCAAGTGGCAGGGCGCACAGATACGCAGTATTTT	CASSQVAGRTDTQYF
-	-	TRBJ2-7	TRBV6-6	15	TGTGCCAGTAGCCAGGACACGGAACCCTCCTACGAGCAGTACTTC	CASSQDTEPSYEQYF
TRBD1	-	TRBJ2-7	TRBV18	15	TGTGCCAGCTCACAAGACAGGGACAACTCCTACGAGCAGTACTTC	CASSQDRDNSYEQYF
-	-	TRBJ2-7	TRBV7-9	14	TGTGCCAGCAGCTTAGGAGGGGGGGCCTACGAGCAGTACTTC	CASSLGGGAYEQYF
-	once	TRBJ2-5	TRBV19	14	TGTGCCAGTAGTATGCAGGGCACCCAAGAGACCCAGTACTTC	CASSMQGTQETQYF
-	-	TRBJ2-6	TRBV6-5	16	TGTGCCAGCAGTTCGCACCGGCCCTCTGGGGCCAACGTCCTGACTTTC	CASSSHRPSGANVLTF
-	-	TRBJ2-3	TRBV2	14	TGTGCCAGCAGTGTCCACAGGGAAACAGATACGCAGTATTTT	CASSVHRETDTQYF
TRBD2	-	TRBJ2-5	TRBV5-4	15	TGTGCCAGCAGCCAGACTAGCGGTCCTCAAGAGACCCAGTACTTC	CASSQTSGPQETQYF
TRBD1	-	TRBJ1-5	TRBV5-5	15	TGTGCCAGCAGCTTCAGCGGGACAGGGGTTCAGCCCCAGCATTTT	CASSFSGTGVQPQHF
TRBD2	-	TRBJ2-1	TRBV13	19	TGTGCCAGCAGCTCCCTGGCTAGCGGGAGCCCGAGCTCCTACAATGAGCAGTTCTTC	CASSSLASGSPSSYNEQFF
-	-	TRBJ1-5	TRBV3-1/TRBV3-2	14	TGTGCCAGCAGCCGGGGATCCAGGGATCAGCCCCAGCATTTT	CASSRGSRDQPQHF
-	-	TRBJ1-5	TRBV6-2/TRBV6-3	13	TGTGCCAGCAGTTACGGGCACAATCAGCCCCAGCATTTT	CASSYGHNQPQHF
-	-	TRBJ1-1	TRBV6-5	15	TGTGCCAGCAGTTCCCGGGCAAGGGGGGACACTGAAGCTTTCTTT	CASSSRARGDTEAFF
TRBD2	-	TRBJ2-2	TRBV30	17	TGTGCCTTTAACTGGCTAGCGGGAGGTACGGGCACCGGGGAGCTGTTTTTT	CAFNWLAGGTGTGELFF
TRBD2	-	TRBJ2-6	TRBV5-1	19	TGCGCCAGCAGCTCCACTAGCGGGAGTAGGACAAGTGGGGCCAACGTCCTGACTTTC	CASSSTSGSRTSGANVLTF
-	-	TRBJ2-3	TRBV28	14	TGTGCCAGCAGGAAGGACATTTTCGCAGATACGCAGTATTTT	CASRKDIFADTQYF
-	-	TRBJ1-1	TRBV7-9	14	TGTGCCAGCAGCCCCCAGGGGAGCAACACTGAAGCTTTCTTT	CASSPQGSNTEAFF
-	-	TRBJ2-1	TRBV5-1	14	TGCGCCAGCAGCTTCAGCGGCCCCTACAATGAGCAGTTCTTC	CASSFSGPYNEQFF
-	-	TRBJ1-6	TRBV5-1	16	TGCGCCAGCAGCGTGAGTGGGCAGCTCTATAATTCACCCCTCCACTTT	CASSVSGQLYNSPLHF
-	-	TRBJ1-6	TRBV5-4	15	TGTGCCAGCAGCTTGTCCGGGACGCGGAATTCACCCCTCCACTTT	CASSLSGTRNSPLHF
-	-	TRBJ2-1	TRBV7-8	13	TGTGCCAGCAGCCGCCGGGCCCACAATGAGCAGTTCTTC	CASSRRAHNEQFF
-	-	TRBJ2-1	TRBV2	18	TGTGCCAGCAGCGACACCCACAGGGGGGGGGCAGCCTACAATGAGCAGTTCTTC	CASSDTHRGGAAYNEQFF
TRBD2	-	TRBJ2-3	TRBV5-4	16	TGTGCCAGCAGCTTCCCTAGCGGATTAAGCACAGATACGCAGTATTTT	CASSFPSGLSTDTQYF
TRBD1	-	TRBJ1-6	TRBV10-2	14	TGCGCCAGCAGTGGACAGGGAGGTTATTCACCCCTCCACTTT	CASSGQGGYSPLHF